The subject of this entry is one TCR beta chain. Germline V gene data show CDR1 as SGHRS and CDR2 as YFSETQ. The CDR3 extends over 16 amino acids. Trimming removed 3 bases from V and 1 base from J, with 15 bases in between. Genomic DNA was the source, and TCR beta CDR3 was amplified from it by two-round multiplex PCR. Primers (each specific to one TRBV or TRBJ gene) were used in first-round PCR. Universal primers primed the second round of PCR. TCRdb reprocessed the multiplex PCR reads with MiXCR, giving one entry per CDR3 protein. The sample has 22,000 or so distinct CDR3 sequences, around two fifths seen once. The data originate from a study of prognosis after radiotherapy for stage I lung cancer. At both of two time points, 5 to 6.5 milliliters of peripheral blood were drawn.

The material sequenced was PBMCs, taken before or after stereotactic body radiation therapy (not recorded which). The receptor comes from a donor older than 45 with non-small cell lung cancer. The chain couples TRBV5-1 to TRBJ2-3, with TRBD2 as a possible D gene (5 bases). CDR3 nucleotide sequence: TGCGCCAGCAGCTCAATAGAGGGATTCGGCACAGATACGCAGTATTTT. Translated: CASSSIEGFGTDTQYF.